Shown below are 9 T cell receptor beta chains from a single sample sequenced in a study of pediatric ulcerative colitis. TCRdb's table, derived via immunoSEQ multiplex PCR, lists solely in-frame clones and lacks some. The table lists approximately 40,000 clones, roughly 70% of them singletons. During colonoscopy, one to two rectal pinch biopsies were collected. Source material: gut tissue. The receptors were gathered from a boy younger than 18 with severe ulcerative colitis.

This chain uses TRBV14 with TRBJ1-1; D is perhaps TRBD1 (5 bases). CDR1 and CDR2 from the germline V gene are SGHDN and FVKESK. There are 13 residues in the CDR3. The V end was cut by 2 bases, the J end by 5 bases, with 9 bases between. The CDR3 reads CASSQWGGTEAFF. DNA of the CDR3: TGTGCCAGCAGCCAATGGGGGGGGACTGAAGCTTTCTTT.

The chain links TRBV6-1 to TRBJ1-5, with D perhaps matching TRBD1 (6 bases). This CDR3 spans 15 amino acids. The V and J ends lost 2 bases and 8 bases respectively, with 16 bases between them. Germline CDR1 and CDR2: MNHNS and SASEGT. CDR3 sequence reads: CASSERGRGAEPQHF. CDR3 coding DNA: TGTGCCAGCAGTGAAAGGGGTCGGGGGGCCGAGCCCCAGCATTTT.

The V and J genes are TRBV30 and TRBJ1-3, with D perhaps matching TRBD1 (6 bases). The CDR3 runs 15 residues. Germline-derived CDR1 and CDR2 are GTSNPN and SVGIG (reference sequence). Trimming cost V 2 bases and J 0 bases, with 11 bases left between them. The CDR3 loop reads CAWSLWTASGNTIYF. CDR3 DNA sequence: TGTGCCTGGAGTCTTTGGACAGCCTCTGGAAACACCATATATTTT.

The CDR3 sequence: CASSRYGTGWEQYF. For the CDR3, the DNA is TGTGCCAGCAGCCGCTATGGGACAGGGTGGGAGCAGTACTTC. The V call is TRBV28, the J call TRBJ2-7; 9 bases agree with TRBD1. CDR1 is MDHEN, CDR2 SYDVKM, per germline. V was pared by 6 bases and J by 7 bases, with 10 bases of the junction left unmatched. The CDR3 runs to 14 residues. The full variable domain, rest sourced from reference TRBV28 and TRBJ2-7, is DVKVTQSSRYLVKRTGEKVFLECVQDMDHENMFWYRQDPGLGLRLIYFSYDVKMKEKGDIPEGYSVSREKKERFSLILESASTNQTSMYLCASSRYGTGWEQYFGPGTRLTVT.

This clone was recorded once. This chain uses TRBV11-1 with TRBJ2-1, with a weak D call TRBD1 (6 bases). The CDR3 has 16 amino acids. The germline gives CDR1 SGHAT, CDR2 FQDESV (reference sequence). Between the trimmed V and J ends, which lost 5 bases and 0 bases, there was a span of 14 bases. The CDR3 sequence: CASSRYRESSYNEQFF. DNA of the CDR3: TGTGCCAGCAGCCGATACAGGGAGAGCTCCTACAATGAGCAGTTCTTC.

The J gene is TRBJ2-7, the V gene TRBV28; TRBD2 matches 11 bases. The V gene's germline CDR1 is MDHEN and CDR2 SYDVKM. The V and J ends lost 3 bases and 5 bases, in that order; junction bases with no gene match: 6. CDR3 length: 15 amino acids. The CDR3 region has the DNA TGTGCCAGCAGTTTTGGGCTAGCGGGGGGACACGAGCAGTACTTC. Translation gives CASSFGLAGGHEQYF.

The rearrangement links TRBV28 to TRBJ1-2; a weak D match, TRBD1 (5 bases). The germline CDR1 and CDR2 sequences are MDHEN and SYDVKM. This CDR3 region has 12 residues. The V and J ends lost 3 bases and 7 bases respectively, with 9 bases between them. CDR3 in amino acids: CASSFSRGGYTF. The CDR3 DNA follows: TGTGCCAGCAGTTTCAGTAGGGGTGGCTACACCTTC.

V and J are TRBV6-5 and TRBJ1-1; 8 nucleotides line up with TRBD1. The CDR3 loop spans 14 amino acids. Germline V lookup: CDR1 MNHEY, CDR2 SVGAGI. The V gene end was trimmed by 8 bases and the J gene end by 1 base; junction bases not matched to a gene: 6. CDR3: CASRPGQANTEAFF. CDR3 sequence (DNA): TGTGCCAGCCGACCGGGACAGGCGAACACTGAAGCTTTCTTT.

This clone has a single count. The chain links TRBV10-1 to TRBJ1-4; unclear D gene. CDR1 is WNHNN and CDR2 is SYGVQD in the germline V gene (reference sequence). This CDR3 region has 13 residues. The V end was cut by 4 bases, the J end by 8 bases, with 11 bases between. The CDR3, as DNA: TGCGCCAGCAGTGCCCGGGTCGGCGAAAAACTGTTTTTT. This translates into CASSARVGEKLFF.